The 2 T cell receptor beta chains presented below share a single source sample, sequenced in a study of radiotherapy plus CTLA-4 blockade in lung cancer. Data came from immunoSEQ multiplex PCR; TCRdb stores just in-frame clones and leaves some out. The repertoire holds tens of thousands of clones, with roughly four fifths as singletons. Sequencing was performed on peripheral blood, taken from a patient treated with radiotherapy plus ipilimumab. The receptors derive from a human donor with non-small cell lung cancer who had stable disease on radiotherapy plus ipilimumab.

The rearrangement joins TRBV28 to TRBJ1-1, with D tentatively TRBD1 (6 bases). Germline-derived CDR1 and CDR2 are MDHEN and SYDVKM. The CDR3 runs to 17 residues. Deletions cut 5 bases from V and 6 bases from J, with 25 bases between. Written as DNA, the CDR3 is TGTGCCAGCAGTCCCAGACGGACAACAGGGTTTGTAGCTGAAGCTTTCTTT. Translation: CASSPRRTTGFVAEAFF.

V is TRBV30 and J is TRBJ1-6; 10 nucleotides line up with TRBD1. The CDR3 covers 15 residues. CDR1 and CDR2 (germline): GTSNPN, SVGIG (reference sequence). V gave up 5 bases and J gave up 3 bases; unmatched junction bases: 4. CDR3 in amino acids: CAWGDRGLYNSPLHF. CDR3 nucleotides: TGTGCCTGGGGGGACAGGGGCCTCTATAATTCACCCCTCCACTTT. Full variable domain (outside the CDR3, taken from reference TRBV30 and TRBJ1-6): SQTIHQWPATLVQPVGSPLSLECTVEGTSNPNLYWYRQAAGRGLQLLFYSVGIGQISSEVPQNLSASRPQDRQFILSSKKLLLSDSGFYLCAWGDRGLYNSPLHFGNGTRLTVT.